These 18 T cell receptor beta chains were sequenced from one sample in a study of regulatory T cells in long-lasting Graves disease (dated by TCRdb to the early 2020s). Library preparation used multiplex PCR. The data were produced on an Illumina HiSeq 4000. iRepertoire HTBI primers and Arm-PCR amplification of CDR3 regions were used to construct TCR beta libraries. TCRdb reworked the public reads: Q25 trimming with fastp, MiXCR clone assembly, productive beta chains retained. CDR3 protein duplicates are merged, each entry listing the most common genes and DNA. The table for this sample lists under 300,000 distinct CDR3 sequences; 20% of them were counted only once. The ten largest account for about 15% of the sample. Per the publication, the time point label means: newly diagnosed GD, antithyroid drugs for less than 3 months. For both TCR sequencing and RNA sequencing, RNA was extracted from PBMCs using TRIzol.

The source material was peripheral blood mononuclear cells (PBMCs), sampled at new diagnosis, from a patient treated with antithyroid drugs. These receptors originate from a female donor with Graves disease.

This clonotype came up a few times. The gene calls are TRBV5-4 and TRBJ2-5; D uncertain. Germline CDR1 is SGHNT and CDR2 is YYREEE (reference sequence). The CDR3 spans 14 residues. Deletions cut 3 bases from V and 1 base from J, with 10 bases between. Here the CDR3 reads CASSSVRTQETQYF. CDR3 nucleotide sequence: TGTGCCAGCAGCTCTGTCCGGACCCAAGAGACCCAGTACTTC.

Many counts were recorded for this clonotype. This rearrangement joins TRBV19 to TRBJ2-2; 13 nucleotides line up with TRBD2. The CDR3 covers 18 residues. Trimming took 6 bases from V and 4 from J; bases not matched to a gene: 11. CDR1 LNHDA and CDR2 SQIVND come from the germline V gene (reference sequence). The chain's CDR3 is CASSLGTSGIGGTGELFF. The CDR3 region has the DNA TGTGCCAGTAGCCTTGGGACTAGCGGGATTGGGGGCACCGGGGAGCTGTTTTTT.

The gene calls are TRBV11-1 and TRBJ2-3; D uncertain. CDR1 and CDR2 (germline): SGHAT, FQDESV (reference sequence). V was trimmed by 0 bases and J by 0 bases, leaving 13 bases between them. CDR3 length equals 17 residues. CDR3 sequence: CASSLAPPRGSTDTQYF. Written as DNA, the CDR3 is TGTGCCAGCAGCTTAGCCCCTCCTCGTGGGAGCACAGATACGCAGTATTTT.

This clonotype appeared many times. The V call is TRBV20-1, the J call TRBJ2-5; 7 nucleotides align to TRBD1. Germline V gene lookup returns CDR1 DFQATT and CDR2 SNEGSKA (reference sequence). This CDR3 is built from 13 residues. J was trimmed by 2 bases and V by 4 bases; bases with no gene match: 4. The DNA for the CDR3 is TGCAGTGCTACCTTGACAGGGCAAGAGACCCAGTACTTC. It specifies CSATLTGQETQYF.

This clonotype was counted only a few times. V and J are TRBV29-1 and TRBJ1-2; no clear D. Germline V gene sequence: CDR1 SQVTM, CDR2 ANQGSEA. The CDR3 runs to 14 residues. Trimming removed 1 base from V and 3 bases from J, with 12 bases in between. The CDR3 sequence: CSVEGEGRDYGYTF. As DNA, the CDR3 is TGCAGCGTTGAAGGGGAAGGACGGGACTATGGCTACACCTTC.

The chain employs TRBV28 and TRBJ2-1; a possible D gene is TRBD2 (5 bases). V lost 3 bases to trimming and J lost 8 bases, with 20 bases between them. The CDR3 contains 16 residues. CDR1 MDHEN and CDR2 SYDVKM come from the germline V gene. Here the CDR3 reads CASSLPKAPGRDEQFF. The CDR3 DNA reads as TGTGCCAGCAGTTTGCCCAAAGCGCCCGGGCGGGATGAGCAGTTCTTC.

This clonotype came up many times. This chain uses TRBV30 with TRBJ2-3; tentative D call: TRBD2 (6 bases). Trimming left V 6 bases short and J 0 bases short, with 19 bases between. Germline V lookup: CDR1 GTSNPN, CDR2 SVGIG (reference sequence). The CDR3 is made up of 16 amino acids. CDR3 sequence (DNA): TGTGCCTGCACCAAAAGTGGCGGGATTAGCACAGATACGCAGTATTTT. Protein product: CACTKSGGISTDTQYF.

This clonotype was detected only a few times. The chain joins TRBV19 to TRBJ2-5; TRBD2 matches 9 bases. V shed 7 bases and J 5 bases; nucleotides not matched to a gene: 17. The CDR3 covers 17 residues. CDR1 is LNHDA, CDR2 SQIVND, per germline (reference sequence). CDR3 protein: CASTHAWASGDTETQYF. The CDR3 DNA sequence: TGTGCCAGTACCCACGCCTGGGCTAGCGGGGACACTGAGACCCAGTACTTC.

The count of this clonotype is one. This chain connects TRBV19 to TRBJ2-1; 9 bases map to TRBD2. The germline CDR1 and CDR2 sequences are LNHDA and SQIVND (reference sequence). The CDR3 runs to 16 residues. V lost 3 bases and J lost 6; bases outside the gene matches: 9. CDR3 sequence reads: CASSIGAGGSLNEQFF. In DNA form, the CDR3 reads TGTGCCAGTAGTATTGGAGCGGGAGGATCCCTCAATGAGCAGTTCTTC.

This clonotype was recorded at least ten times. The chain is built from TRBV5-6 and TRBJ1-2, with no clear D. V lost 0 bases to trimming and J lost 4 bases, with 4 bases between them. The CDR3 has 12 residues. The V gene's germline CDR1 is SGHDT and CDR2 YYEEEE. In DNA form, the CDR3 reads TGTGCCAGCAGCTTGGTGGCCTATGGCTACACCTTC. Translated: CASSLVAYGYTF.

This clonotype showed up many times. The rearrangement links TRBV20-1 to TRBJ2-7, with D perhaps assigned TRBD1 or TRBD2 (6 bases each). Trimming left V 4 bases short and J 3 bases short, with 19 bases between. The CDR3 is 15 residues long. Per germline, CDR1 DFQATT and CDR2 SNEGSKA (reference sequence). CDR3 sequence reads: CSATPGGAPLYEQYF. In DNA form, the CDR3 reads TGCAGTGCTACCCCCGGGGGCGCCCCCCTCTACGAGCAGTACTTC.

This clonotype has a count of ten or more. The gene calls are TRBV12-3 or TRBV12-4 and TRBJ1-3; no reliable D call. There are 14 residues in the CDR3. V was pared by 6 bases and J by 0 bases, with 9 bases between. The CDR3 region has the DNA TGTGCCAGCAGCGCCGATGGCTCTGGAAACACCATATATTTT. Its translation is CASSADGSGNTIYF.

This clonotype showed up many times. The rearrangement joins TRBV7-9 to TRBJ2-1; 8 nucleotides align to TRBD2. Germline trimming cut 8 bases from V and 8 bases from J; bases unmatched to any gene: 8. Germline CDR1 is SEHNR and CDR2 is FQNEAQ (reference sequence). The length of the CDR3 is 13 residues. The CDR3 sequence is CASLRGAGDEQFF. CDR3 DNA sequence: TGTGCCAGCCTGCGGGGGGCTGGGGATGAGCAGTTCTTC.

The table lists this clonotype with many counts. The CDR3 protein is CASSSTGDPRGLDTQYF. The CDR3 DNA is TGTGCCAGCAGTTCCACTGGGGACCCCCGGGGTCTCGATACGCAGTATTTT. The rearrangement uses TRBV6-5 and TRBJ2-3, with D perhaps given as TRBD1 or TRBD2 (5 bases each). The ends were cut back, 4 bases at V and 6 bases at J, with 23 bases in the middle. Germline CDR1 MNHEY, CDR2 SVGAGI. The CDR3 has 17 residues.

In its sample, this clonotype was seen many times. V usage is TRBV18 and J usage is TRBJ2-1; 7 bases line up with TRBD2. CDR1 is KGHSH and CDR2 is LQKENI in the germline V gene. The V segment lost 3 bases and the J segment 5 bases; nucleotides outside the gene matches: 7. This CDR3 is built from 15 residues. The chain's CDR3 is CASSPKRGSDNEQFF. CDR3 nucleotides: TGTGCCAGCTCACCCAAGCGGGGTAGCGACAATGAGCAGTTCTTC. The full variable domain, in which reference TRBV18 and TRBJ2-1 provide the parts outside the CDR3, is NAGVMQNPRHLVRRRGQEARLRCSPMKGHSHVYWYRQLPEEGLKFMVYLQKENIIDESGMPKERFSAEFPKEGPSILRIQQVVRGDSAAYFCASSPKRGSDNEQFFGPGTRLTVL.

This clonotype has ten or more counts. The V gene is TRBV29-1, the J gene TRBJ2-5; tentatively, D is TRBD1 or TRBD2 (6 bases each). Germline V gene lookup returns CDR1 SQVTM and CDR2 ANQGSEA. The CDR3 contains 13 residues. V was trimmed by 7 bases and J by 1 base, leaving 13 bases between them. The CDR3 nucleotides are TGCAGCGCAGACGGGGGCAGCCAAGAGACCCAGTACTTC. It encodes CSADGGSQETQYF.

V and J are TRBV6-1 and TRBJ2-5; 10 bases are a match to TRBD2. The germline V gene encodes CDR1 MNHNS and CDR2 SASEGT. The junction had 9 bases not matched to a gene; V was cut back by 7 bases and J by 4 bases. The CDR3 totals 15 residues. CDR3 in DNA: TGTGCCAGCACCAAACCGGGGACTAGCGCAGAGACCCAGTACTTC. Its translation: CASTKPGTSAETQYF.

This clonotype came up many times. V and J are TRBV12-3 or TRBV12-4 and TRBJ1-5, with 7 bases identical to TRBD1. The V and J ends lost 6 bases and 2 bases, in that order; junction bases with no gene match: 13. CDR3 size: 17 residues. CDR3 in DNA: TGTGCCAGCAGGACAGGGTCGGTTGTTATGGGCAATCAGCCCCAGCATTTT. This codes for CASRTGSVVMGNQPQHF.